Given below is one T cell receptor (beta chain) in context. Its specificity is unknown. TCRdb reanalyzed the 5' RACE reads and collapses them to one entry per CDR3 protein, without DNA. This sample lists about half a million distinct CDR3 sequences; its ten largest clones have more than 1.4%. The data were taken from a study of T cells expressing NK-cell markers. Study overall: Sorted CD3+CD56-NKG2C+, CD3+CD56+NKG2C+ and CD3+CD56+NKG2C- T cells supplied the TCR beta repertoires. In the group of eight sequenced donors, seven were HCMV-seropositive and one was seronegative. Study-level points and caveats: NKG2C+ dominant clonotype frequencies in 6 or 7 donors were roughly 1.0-7.5% of CD8+ T cells.

This TCR was recovered from a woman in her forties or fifties in good health. Sequencing input: blood T cells: a sorted CD56 or NKG2C T cell subset, CD4+ or CD8+ T cells, or bulk PBMC T cells (not recorded which).

CDR3 protein: CASSHSQGANTEAFF. This sequence joins TRBV3-1 and TRBJ1-1; TCRdb's D gene call, TRBD1, goes unchecked for lack of DNA. The CDR3 extends over 15 amino acids. Germline V CDR1 and CDR2: LGHDT, YNNKEL (reference sequence).